The rows below give T cell receptor beta chains drawn from one sample of a study of spatial heterogeneity in lung cancer. TCRdb re-derived calls from the 5' RACE reads in MiXCR, one entry per CDR3 protein. The sample has tens of thousands of distinct CDR3 sequences, 10% to 15% seen once. The specimen was PBMCs, collected at surgery. The source is a male donor with early-stage non-small cell lung cancer. Both conserved end residues are part of each CDR3. A D gene is named only where the DNA matches it firmly. Clone size is not always given. Where it is, it says once, few, many or a class for expanded clones.

d_gene,v_gene,abundance,j_gene,CDR3nt,CDR3aa
TRBD1,TRBV28,few,TRBJ1-5,TGTGCCAGCAGTTGGACAGGCTCAACGGGTCAGCCCCAGCATTTT,CASSWTGSTGQPQHF
NA,TRBV5-1,few,TRBJ2-5,TGCGCCAGCAGCTTCCCGGCAGGGGGGTACCAAGAGACCCAGTACTTC,CASSFPAGGYQETQYF
TRBD2,TRBV6-2/TRBV6-3,many,TRBJ2-5,TGTGCCAGCAGTGGACTAGCGACGGAGACCCAGTACTTC,CASSGLATETQYF
NA,TRBV4-3,NA,TRBJ2-5,TGCGCCAGCAGCCAAGAGTTCAGCCAAGAGACCCAGTACTTC,CASSQEFSQETQYF
TRBD2,TRBV7-2,NA,TRBJ2-7,TGTGCCAGCACCAGGACTAGCGGCCCCTACGAGCAGTACTTC,CASTRTSGPYEQYF
NA,TRBV20-1,NA,TRBJ2-1,TGCAGTGCTGGGAGCGGCTCTGAGCAGTTCTTC,CSAGSGSEQFF
TRBD2,TRBV11-2,few,TRBJ2-5,TGTGCCAGCAGTTCCGGTGTTCGGGGACTAGCGGAAGAGACCCAGTACTTC,CASSSGVRGLAEETQYF
TRBD1,TRBV3-1,few,TRBJ1-6,TGTGCCAGCAGCCATCGCCGACAGGGGAATTCACCCCTCCACTTT,CASSHRRQGNSPLHF
NA,TRBV7-8,few,TRBJ1-1,TGTGCCAGCAGCACGGGACGGATGAACACTGAAGCTTTCTTT,CASSTGRMNTEAFF
TRBD2,TRBV28,many,TRBJ2-1,TGTGCCAGCAGTAGTCCGGGACTAGCGGGAGGTTTTGAGCAGTTCTTC,CASSSPGLAGGFEQFF
NA,TRBV4-3,NA,TRBJ1-4,TGCGCCAGCAGCCAAGGTCCTGTGGGTGAAAAACTGTTTTTT,CASSQGPVGEKLFF
TRBD1,TRBV19,NA,TRBJ2-7,TGTGCCAGTAGTCTGACCAGGACAGGCCCCTACGAGCAGTACTTC,CASSLTRTGPYEQYF
NA,TRBV19,many,TRBJ1-3,TGTGCCAGTGGACCAGGGCTATCTGGAAACACCATATATTTT,CASGPGLSGNTIYF
NA,TRBV7-3,many,TRBJ2-6,TGTGCCAGCAGCTCCGGACAGTCCTCTGGGGCCAACGTCCTGACTTTC,CASSSGQSSGANVLTF
NA,TRBV9,few,TRBJ2-3,TGTGCCAGCAGCCCAGCCCCCATGACAGCGGGCACAGATACGCAGTATTTT,CASSPAPMTAGTDTQYF
TRBD2,TRBV7-2,few,TRBJ2-1,TGTGCCAGCAGCTTAGCGTACGCGGGGGGGCGCAATGAGCAGTTCTTC,CASSLAYAGGRNEQFF
NA,TRBV2,NA,TRBJ1-5,TGTGCCAGTTCAAGCGGAGTTTCTCAGCCCCAGCATTTT,CASSSGVSQPQHF
TRBD2,TRBV7-2,NA,TRBJ2-3,TGTGCCAGCAGCTTAAATGGGCGGGGGGCCGCAGATACGCAGTATTTT,CASSLNGRGAADTQYF
NA,TRBV5-1,many,TRBJ2-2,TGCGCCAGCAGCTTGTACAAAAACACCGGGGAGCTGTTTTTT,CASSLYKNTGELFF
NA,TRBV11-2,NA,TRBJ1-4,TGTGCCAGCAGACGCCCGGGGAATGAAAAACTGTTTTTT,CASRRPGNEKLFF
NA,TRBV20-1,many,TRBJ2-7,TGCAGTGCTAGAGACAGTCCTCCCTACGAGCAGTACTTC,CSARDSPPYEQYF
TRBD1,TRBV24-1,NA,TRBJ2-6,TGTGCCACCAGTGGCCGACAGGGAGACGTCTACTCTGGGGCCAACGTCCTGACTTTC,CATSGRQGDVYSGANVLTF
TRBD1,TRBV28,NA,TRBJ2-1,TGTGCCAGCATTTGGGGACAGGGAGGCAATGAGCAGTTCTTC,CASIWGQGGNEQFF
TRBD1,TRBV7-9,NA,TRBJ2-7,TGTGCCAGCAGCTTAAATTCAGGGGGCGAGCAGTACTTC,CASSLNSGGEQYF
NA,TRBV10-3,many,TRBJ1-1,TGTGCCATCAGAGGCAGGGGAGGAGGCACTGAAGCTTTCTTT,CAIRGRGGGTEAFF
TRBD1,TRBV6-2/TRBV6-3,NA,TRBJ1-1,TGTGCCAGCAGTTACAGACAGGGGGGGATTGAAGCTTTCTTT,CASSYRQGGIEAFF
NA,TRBV5-5,NA,TRBJ2-7,TGTGCCAGCAGCTTGGCGACAGTGACCTACGAGCAGTACTTC,CASSLATVTYEQYF
TRBD1,TRBV10-3,many,TRBJ1-1,TGTGCCGTCCGGGACAGGGATTCCACTGAAGCTTTCTTT,CAVRDRDSTEAFF
TRBD1,TRBV7-9,few,TRBJ2-1,TGTGCCAGCAGCACTCGACAGGGGGCGAACAATGAGCAGTTCTTC,CASSTRQGANNEQFF
TRBD1,TRBV5-1,NA,TRBJ2-3,TGCGCCAGCAGCATTGGCAGGGGGCTGGGGGTCACAGATACGCAGTATTTT,CASSIGRGLGVTDTQYF
TRBD1,TRBV20-1,few,TRBJ1-5,TGCAGTGCTGGGACCGGGACAGGGATTGGTCAGCCCCAGCATTTT,CSAGTGTGIGQPQHF
TRBD1,TRBV15,NA,TRBJ1-6,TGTGCCACCAGCAGAGATTTGGACAGGGGGAATTCACCCCTCCACTTT,CATSRDLDRGNSPLHF
TRBD2,TRBV28,few,TRBJ2-2,TGTGCCAGCAGAATAGCGGGAGGGAACCCCGGGGAGCTGTTTTTT,CASRIAGGNPGELFF
TRBD1,TRBV5-5,NA,TRBJ1-5,TGTGCCAGCAGCCTGGGACAGGGAATTGGTTTAGAGCCCCAGCATTTT,CASSLGQGIGLEPQHF
NA,TRBV20-1,many,TRBJ1-2,TGCAGTGCTCCGAACCCCGGAAACTATGGCTACACCTTC,CSAPNPGNYGYTF
NA,TRBV5-1,NA,TRBJ1-5,TGCGCCAGCAGCTCGATGGGTGGCGATCAGCCCCAGCATTTT,CASSSMGGDQPQHF
TRBD2,TRBV4-1,NA,TRBJ2-7,TGCGCCAGCAGCCGGACTAGCGGGGGTTCCTACGAGCAGTACTTC,CASSRTSGGSYEQYF
NA,TRBV12-3/TRBV12-4,few,TRBJ1-5,TGTGCCAGCTCCCTTAGGAAGCGGGGTAACAATCAGCCCCAGCATTTT,CASSLRKRGNNQPQHF
NA,TRBV5-1,few,TRBJ1-5,TGCGCCAGCAGCCCGGACGGAAGCAATCAGCCCCAGCATTTT,CASSPDGSNQPQHF
NA,TRBV5-4,NA,TRBJ2-1,TGTGCCAGCAGCCACACGAACAATGAGCAGTTCTTC,CASSHTNNEQFF
NA,TRBV5-1,few,TRBJ1-5,TGCGCCAGCAGCTTGGCGGGCAGGCTCAATCAGCCCCAGCATTTT,CASSLAGRLNQPQHF
NA,TRBV10-3,few,TRBJ1-2,TGTGCCATCAGCGGACACCCCGGGGACTATGGCTACACCTTC,CAISGHPGDYGYTF
NA,TRBV6-1,NA,TRBJ2-7,TGTGCCAGCACTCCCTCCCTGAGGGAGCAGTACTTC,CASTPSLREQYF
NA,TRBV15,few,TRBJ2-3,TGTGCCACCAGCAGGTACACAGATACGCAGTATTTT,CATSRYTDTQYF
NA,TRBV10-3,few,TRBJ1-5,TGTGCCATCAGTGAGTCAGGGGAGGAACAGCCCCAGCATTTT,CAISESGEEQPQHF